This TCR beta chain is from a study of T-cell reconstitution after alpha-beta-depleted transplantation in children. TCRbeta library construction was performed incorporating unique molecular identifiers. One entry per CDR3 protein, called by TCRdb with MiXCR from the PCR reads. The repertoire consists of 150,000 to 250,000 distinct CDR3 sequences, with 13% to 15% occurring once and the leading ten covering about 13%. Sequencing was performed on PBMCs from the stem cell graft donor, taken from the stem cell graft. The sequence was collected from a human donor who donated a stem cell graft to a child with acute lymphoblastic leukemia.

CDR3 sequence reads: CASSWDPGLAGGPYQETQYF. For the CDR3, the DNA is TGTGCCAGCAGCTGGGACCCGGGACTAGCGGGAGGCCCGTACCAAGAGACCCAGTACTTC. The gene calls are TRBV11-2 and TRBJ2-5; 15 bases agree with TRBD2. Germline CDR1 SGHAT, CDR2 FQNNGV. After removal of 4 bases from V and 0 bases from J, the junction contained 12 bases not matched to a gene. This CDR3 has 20 amino acids.